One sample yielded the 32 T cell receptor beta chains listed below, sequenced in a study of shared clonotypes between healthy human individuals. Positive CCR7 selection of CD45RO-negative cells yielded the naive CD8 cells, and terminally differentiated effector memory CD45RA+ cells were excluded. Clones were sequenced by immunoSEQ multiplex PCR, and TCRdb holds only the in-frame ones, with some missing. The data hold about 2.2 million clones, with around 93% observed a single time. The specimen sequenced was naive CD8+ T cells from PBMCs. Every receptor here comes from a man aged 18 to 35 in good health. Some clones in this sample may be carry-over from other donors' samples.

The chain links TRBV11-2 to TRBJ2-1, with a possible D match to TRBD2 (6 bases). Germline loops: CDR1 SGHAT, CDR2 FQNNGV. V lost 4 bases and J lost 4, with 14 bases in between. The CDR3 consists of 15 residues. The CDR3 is CASSSNRDWYNEQFF. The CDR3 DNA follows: TGTGCCAGCAGCTCAAACCGGGACTGGTACAATGAGCAGTTCTTC.

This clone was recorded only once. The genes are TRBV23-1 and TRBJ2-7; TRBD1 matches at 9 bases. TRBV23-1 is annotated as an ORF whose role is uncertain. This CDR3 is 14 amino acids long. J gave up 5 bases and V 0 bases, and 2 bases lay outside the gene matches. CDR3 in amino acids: CASSQSRDRDEQYF. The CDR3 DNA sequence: TGCGCCAGCAGTCAATCGCGGGACAGGGACGAGCAGTACTTC.

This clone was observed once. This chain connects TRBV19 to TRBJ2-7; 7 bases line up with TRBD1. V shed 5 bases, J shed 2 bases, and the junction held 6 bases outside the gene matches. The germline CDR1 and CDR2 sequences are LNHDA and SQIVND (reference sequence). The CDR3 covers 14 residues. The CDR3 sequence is CASSPRDRTYEQYF. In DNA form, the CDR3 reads TGTGCCAGTAGTCCTCGGGACAGAACCTACGAGCAGTACTTC. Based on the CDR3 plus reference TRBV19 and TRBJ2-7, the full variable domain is DGGITQSPKYLFRKEGQNVTLSCEQNLNHDAMYWYRQDPGQGLRLIYYSQIVNDFQKGDIAEGYSVSREKKESFPLTVTSAQKNPTAFYLCASSPRDRTYEQYFGPGTRLTVT.

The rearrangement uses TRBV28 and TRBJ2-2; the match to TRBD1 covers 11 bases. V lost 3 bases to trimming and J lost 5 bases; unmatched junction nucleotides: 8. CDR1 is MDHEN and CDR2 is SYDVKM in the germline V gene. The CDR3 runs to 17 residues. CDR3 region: CASSLYTGQGVTGELFF. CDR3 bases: TGTGCCAGCAGTTTGTATACGGGACAGGGGGTGACCGGGGAGCTGTTTTTT.

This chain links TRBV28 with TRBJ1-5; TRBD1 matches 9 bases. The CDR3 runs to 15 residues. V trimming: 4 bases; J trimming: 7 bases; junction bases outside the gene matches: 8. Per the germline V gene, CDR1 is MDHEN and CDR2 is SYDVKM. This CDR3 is CASSSNRGRGQPQHF. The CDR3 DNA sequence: TGTGCCAGCAGTTCCAACAGGGGGCGGGGACAGCCCCAGCATTTT.

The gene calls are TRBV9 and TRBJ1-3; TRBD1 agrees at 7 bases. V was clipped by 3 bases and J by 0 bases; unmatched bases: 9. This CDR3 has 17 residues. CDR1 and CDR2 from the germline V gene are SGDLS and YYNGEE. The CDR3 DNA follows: TGTGCCAGCAGCGCACAGGGACAGACAAGCTCTGGAAACACCATATATTTT. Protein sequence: CASSAQGQTSSGNTIYF.

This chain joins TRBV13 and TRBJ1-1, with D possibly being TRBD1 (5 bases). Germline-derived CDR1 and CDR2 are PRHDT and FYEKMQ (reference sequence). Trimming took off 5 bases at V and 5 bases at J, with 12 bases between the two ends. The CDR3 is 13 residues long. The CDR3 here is CASSRRGMTEAFF. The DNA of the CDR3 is TGTGCCAGCAGCCGGCGGGGGATGACTGAAGCTTTCTTT.

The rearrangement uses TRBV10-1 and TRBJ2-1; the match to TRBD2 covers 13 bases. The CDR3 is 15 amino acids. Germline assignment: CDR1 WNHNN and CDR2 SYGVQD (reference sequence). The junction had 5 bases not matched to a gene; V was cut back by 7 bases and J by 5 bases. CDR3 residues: CASNSGLAGNNEQFF. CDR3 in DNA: TGCGCCAGCAACTCGGGACTAGCGGGAAACAATGAGCAGTTCTTC.

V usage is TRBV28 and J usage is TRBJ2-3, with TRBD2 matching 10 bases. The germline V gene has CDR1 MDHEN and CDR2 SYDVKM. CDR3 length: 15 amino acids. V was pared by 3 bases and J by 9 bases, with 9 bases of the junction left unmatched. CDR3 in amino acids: CASSFALAGEVTQYF. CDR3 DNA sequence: TGTGCCAGCAGTTTCGCGCTAGCGGGGGAGGTGACGCAGTATTTT.

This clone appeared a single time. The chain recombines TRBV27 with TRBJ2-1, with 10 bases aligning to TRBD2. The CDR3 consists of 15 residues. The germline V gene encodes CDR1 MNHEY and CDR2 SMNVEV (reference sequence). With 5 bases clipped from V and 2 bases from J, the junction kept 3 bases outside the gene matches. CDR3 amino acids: CASSNSGRTYNEQFF. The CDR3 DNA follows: TGTGCCAGCAGTAATAGCGGGAGGACCTACAATGAGCAGTTCTTC.

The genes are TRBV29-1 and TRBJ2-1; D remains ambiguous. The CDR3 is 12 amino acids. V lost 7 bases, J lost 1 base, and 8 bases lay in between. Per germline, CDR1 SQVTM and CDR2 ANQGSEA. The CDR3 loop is CSAELSYNEQFF. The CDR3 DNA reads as TGCAGCGCTGAGCTTTCCTACAATGAGCAGTTCTTC.

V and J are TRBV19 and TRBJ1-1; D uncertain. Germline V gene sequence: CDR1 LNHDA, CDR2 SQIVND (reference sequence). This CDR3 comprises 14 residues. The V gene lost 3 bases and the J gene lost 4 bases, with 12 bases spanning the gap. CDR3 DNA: TGTGCCAGTAGTATTGTGGAGTCGGGCACTGAAGCTTTCTTT. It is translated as CASSIVESGTEAFF.

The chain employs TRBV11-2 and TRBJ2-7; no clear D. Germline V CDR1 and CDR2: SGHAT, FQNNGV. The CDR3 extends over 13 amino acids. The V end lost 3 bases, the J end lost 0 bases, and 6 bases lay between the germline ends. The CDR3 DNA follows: TGTGCCAGCAGCTTTACGAGCTCCTACGAGCAGTACTTC. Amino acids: CASSFTSSYEQYF.

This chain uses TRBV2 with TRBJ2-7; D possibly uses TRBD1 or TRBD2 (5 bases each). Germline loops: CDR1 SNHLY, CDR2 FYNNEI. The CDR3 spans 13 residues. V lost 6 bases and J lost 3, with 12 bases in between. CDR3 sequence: CASRPGASYEQYF. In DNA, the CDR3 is TGTGCCAGCAGGCCCGGGGCGAGCTACGAGCAGTACTTC.

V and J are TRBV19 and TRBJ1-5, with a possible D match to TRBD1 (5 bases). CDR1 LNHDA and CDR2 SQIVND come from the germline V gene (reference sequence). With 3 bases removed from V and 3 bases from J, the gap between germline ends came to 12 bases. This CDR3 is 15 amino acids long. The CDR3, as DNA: TGTGCCAGTAGTATCTGGGGGAAGGTCAATCAGCCCCAGCATTTT. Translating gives CASSIWGKVNQPQHF.

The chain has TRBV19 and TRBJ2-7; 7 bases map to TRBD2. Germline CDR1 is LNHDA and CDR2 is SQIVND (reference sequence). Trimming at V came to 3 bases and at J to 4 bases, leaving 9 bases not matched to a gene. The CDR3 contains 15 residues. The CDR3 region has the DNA TGTGCCAGTAGTATTGACGGCGGGAGTCGGTACGAGCAGTACTTC. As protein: CASSIDGGSRYEQYF.

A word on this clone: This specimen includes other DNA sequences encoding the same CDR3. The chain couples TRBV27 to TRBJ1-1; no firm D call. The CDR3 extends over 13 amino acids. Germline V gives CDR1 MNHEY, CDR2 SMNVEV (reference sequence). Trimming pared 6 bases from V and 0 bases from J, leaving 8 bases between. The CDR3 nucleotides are TGTGCCAGCAGGGGAAGGATGAACACTGAAGCTTTCTTT. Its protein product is CASRGRMNTEAFF.

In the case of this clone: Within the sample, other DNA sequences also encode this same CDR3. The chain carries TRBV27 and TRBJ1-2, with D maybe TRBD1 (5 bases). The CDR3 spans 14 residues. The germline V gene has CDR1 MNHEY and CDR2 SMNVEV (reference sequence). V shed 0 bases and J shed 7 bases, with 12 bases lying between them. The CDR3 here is CASSLSPRGVGYTF. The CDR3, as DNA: TGTGCCAGCAGTTTATCTCCCCGGGGGGTTGGCTACACCTTC.

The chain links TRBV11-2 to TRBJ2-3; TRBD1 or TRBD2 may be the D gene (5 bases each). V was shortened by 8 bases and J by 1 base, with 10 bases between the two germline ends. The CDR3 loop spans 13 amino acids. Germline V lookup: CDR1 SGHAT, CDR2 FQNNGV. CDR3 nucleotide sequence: TGTGCCAGCGGCGAGGGGCGCACAGATACGCAGTATTTT. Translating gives CASGEGRTDTQYF.

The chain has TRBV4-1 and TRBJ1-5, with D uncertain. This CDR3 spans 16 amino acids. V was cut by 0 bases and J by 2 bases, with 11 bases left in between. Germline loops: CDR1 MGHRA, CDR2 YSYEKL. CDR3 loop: CASSQDRSGGNQPQHF. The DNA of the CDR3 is TGCGCCAGCAGCCAAGATCGGTCCGGGGGCAATCAGCCCCAGCATTTT.

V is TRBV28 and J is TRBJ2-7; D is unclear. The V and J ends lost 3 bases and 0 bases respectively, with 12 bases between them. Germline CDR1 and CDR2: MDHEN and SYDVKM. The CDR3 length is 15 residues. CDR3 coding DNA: TGTGCCAGCAGTTTTATCGCCAAGAGCTCCTACGAGCAGTACTTC. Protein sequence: CASSFIAKSSYEQYF. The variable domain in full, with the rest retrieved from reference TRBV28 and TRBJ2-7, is DVKVTQSSRYLVKRTGEKVFLECVQDMDHENMFWYRQDPGLGLRLIYFSYDVKMKEKGDIPEGYSVSREKKERFSLILESASTNQTSMYLCASSFIAKSSYEQYFGPGTRLTVT.

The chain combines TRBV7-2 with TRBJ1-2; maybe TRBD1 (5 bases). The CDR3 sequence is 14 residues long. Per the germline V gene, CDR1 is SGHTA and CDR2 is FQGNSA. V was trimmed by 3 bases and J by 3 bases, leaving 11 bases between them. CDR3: CASSFPGTYYGYTF. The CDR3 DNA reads TGTGCCAGCAGCTTTCCAGGGACGTACTATGGCTACACCTTC.

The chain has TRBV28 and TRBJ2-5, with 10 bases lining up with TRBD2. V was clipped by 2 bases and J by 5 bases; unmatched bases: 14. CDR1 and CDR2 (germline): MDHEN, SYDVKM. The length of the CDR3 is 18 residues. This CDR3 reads CASSLSRGQREGRETQYF. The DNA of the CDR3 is TGTGCCAGCAGTTTAAGTCGTGGCCAGCGGGAGGGCCGGGAGACCCAGTACTTC. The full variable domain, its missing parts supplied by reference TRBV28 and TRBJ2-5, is DVKVTQSSRYLVKRTGEKVFLECVQDMDHENMFWYRQDPGLGLRLIYFSYDVKMKEKGDIPEGYSVSREKKERFSLILESASTNQTSMYLCASSLSRGQREGRETQYFGPGTRLLVL.

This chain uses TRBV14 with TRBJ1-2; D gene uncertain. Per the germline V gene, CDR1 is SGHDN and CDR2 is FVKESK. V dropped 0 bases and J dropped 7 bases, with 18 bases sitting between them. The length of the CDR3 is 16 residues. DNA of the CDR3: TGTGCCAGCAGCCAAGAGGGTTGGCGCTTCGGAGGTGGCTACACCTTC. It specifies CASSQEGWRFGGGYTF.

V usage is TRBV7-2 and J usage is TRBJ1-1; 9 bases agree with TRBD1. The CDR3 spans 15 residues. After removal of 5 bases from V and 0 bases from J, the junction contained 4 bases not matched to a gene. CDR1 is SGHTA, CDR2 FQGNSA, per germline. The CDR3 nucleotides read TGTGCCAGCAGCCCAAGGACAGGGGTGAACACTGAAGCTTTCTTT. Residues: CASSPRTGVNTEAFF.

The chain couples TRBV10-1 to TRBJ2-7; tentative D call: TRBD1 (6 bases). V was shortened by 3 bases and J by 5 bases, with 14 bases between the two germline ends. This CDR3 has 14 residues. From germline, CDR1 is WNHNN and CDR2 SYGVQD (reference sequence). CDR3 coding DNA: TGCGCCAGCAGTGAAACAGGGTCGAACCACGAGCAGTACTTC. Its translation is CASSETGSNHEQYF.

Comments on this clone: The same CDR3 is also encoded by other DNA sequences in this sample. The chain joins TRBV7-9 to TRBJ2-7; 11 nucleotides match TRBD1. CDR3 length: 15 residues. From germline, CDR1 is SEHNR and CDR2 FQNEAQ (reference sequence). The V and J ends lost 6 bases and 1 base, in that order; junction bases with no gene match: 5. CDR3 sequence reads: CASSYRDRGSYEQYF. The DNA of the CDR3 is TGTGCCAGCAGTTACCGGGACAGGGGGTCCTACGAGCAGTACTTC.

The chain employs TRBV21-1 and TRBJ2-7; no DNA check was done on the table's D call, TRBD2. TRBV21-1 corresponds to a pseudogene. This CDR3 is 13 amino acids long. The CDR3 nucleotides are TGTGCCAGCGGCGGGAGGGACTACTACGAGCAGTACTTC. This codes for CASGGRDYYEQYF.

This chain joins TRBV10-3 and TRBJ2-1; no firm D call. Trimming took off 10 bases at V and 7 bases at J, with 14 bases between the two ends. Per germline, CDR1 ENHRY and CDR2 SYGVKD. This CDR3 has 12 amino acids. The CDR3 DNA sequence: TGTGCCACCAACGACGTACGTAATGAGCAGTTCTTC. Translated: CATNDVRNEQFF.

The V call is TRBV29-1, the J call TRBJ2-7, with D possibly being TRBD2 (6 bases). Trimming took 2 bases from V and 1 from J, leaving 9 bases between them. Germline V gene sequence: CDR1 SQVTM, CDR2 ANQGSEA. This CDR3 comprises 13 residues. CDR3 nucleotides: TGCAGCGTTGAACGGGAGCCGTCCTACGAGCAGTACTTC. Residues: CSVEREPSYEQYF.

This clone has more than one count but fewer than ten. In DNA, the CDR3 is TGTGCCAGTAGAACTACAGGGTCGGGGACTGAAGCTTTCTTT. The encoded protein is CASRTTGSGTEAFF. The chain combines TRBV19 with TRBJ1-1, with TRBD1 as a possible D gene (6 bases). CDR1 and CDR2 from the germline V gene are LNHDA and SQIVND (reference sequence). The CDR3 sequence is 14 residues long. Trimming took 6 bases from V and 5 from J, leaving 16 bases between them.

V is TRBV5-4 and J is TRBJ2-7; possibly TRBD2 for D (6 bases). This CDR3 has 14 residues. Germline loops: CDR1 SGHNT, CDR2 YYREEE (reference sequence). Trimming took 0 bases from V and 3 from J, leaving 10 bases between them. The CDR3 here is CASSLAGTYYEQYF. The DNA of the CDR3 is TGTGCCAGCAGCTTGGCAGGGACTTACTACGAGCAGTACTTC. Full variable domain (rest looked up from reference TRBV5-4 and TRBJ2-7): ETGVTQSPTHLIKTRGQQVTLRCSSQSGHNTVSWYQQALGQGPQFIFQYYREEENGRGNFPPRFSGLQFPNYSSELNVNALELDDSALYLCASSLAGTYYEQYFGPGTRLTVT.